The next 14 T cell receptor beta chains were all read from a single sample in a study of PD-1 and CTLA-4 blockade in melanoma. Sequenced by immunoSEQ multiplex PCR; TCRdb stores in-frame clones only, minus some. Of about 16,000 clones listed, about 71% are singletons. Material: CD8+ T cells from peripheral blood, obtained from a patient given anti-PD-1 treatment. The receptors stem from a human donor with melanoma.

The chain is built from TRBV19 and TRBJ2-5; D ambiguous. The CDR3 is 13 amino acids. CDR1 is LNHDA and CDR2 is SQIVND in the germline V gene (reference sequence). V gave up 3 bases and J gave up 5 bases, with 10 bases separating them. Here the CDR3 DNA reads TGTGCCAGTAGTATCTCACCGCGGGAGACCCAGTACTTC. Translation: CASSISPRETQYF.

The rearrangement joins TRBV9 to TRBJ1-5; TRBD1 matches at 7 bases. The trim removed 3 bases at V and 5 bases at J, leaving 5 bases unmatched. The CDR3 covers 14 residues. Germline-derived CDR1 and CDR2 are SGDLS and YYNGEE. The CDR3 sequence is CASSGTGTDQPQHF. The CDR3 region has the DNA TGTGCCAGCAGCGGGACCGGGACAGATCAGCCCCAGCATTTT.

The chain carries TRBV14 and TRBJ2-1; TRBD1 or TRBD2 may be the D gene (5 bases each). CDR3 length: 16 amino acids. The germline gives CDR1 SGHDN, CDR2 FVKESK. Trimming stripped 1 base from V and 2 bases from J, with 12 bases between. The CDR3 loop is CASSQAHGAAYNEQFF. In DNA, the CDR3 is TGTGCCAGCAGCCAAGCCCACGGGGCGGCCTACAATGAGCAGTTCTTC.

A few counts support this clone. V gene TRBV28 combines with J gene TRBJ1-1, with D perhaps matching TRBD1 (5 bases). Deletions cut 2 bases from V and 0 bases from J, with 10 bases between. The CDR3 runs to 15 residues. Germline V CDR1 and CDR2: MDHEN, SYDVKM. DNA for the CDR3: TGTGCCAGCAGTTTAAACCGGGGCATGAACACTGAAGCTTTCTTT. The encoded protein is CASSLNRGMNTEAFF. Together with reference TRBV28 and TRBJ1-1, the CDR3 gives the full variable domain: DVKVTQSSRYLVKRTGEKVFLECVQDMDHENMFWYRQDPGLGLRLIYFSYDVKMKEKGDIPEGYSVSREKKERFSLILESASTNQTSMYLCASSLNRGMNTEAFFGQGTRLTVV.

J is TRBJ2-7 and V is TRBV19; 9 bases line up with TRBD1. With 5 bases clipped from V and 2 bases from J, the junction kept 7 bases outside the gene matches. The CDR3 has 15 residues. The germline V gene encodes CDR1 LNHDA and CDR2 SQIVND (reference sequence). The CDR3 loop is CASSLGQGPAYEQYF. The CDR3, as DNA: TGTGCCAGTAGTCTCGGACAGGGGCCCGCCTACGAGCAGTACTTC.

This sequence joins TRBV12-5 and TRBJ2-1; TRBD1 matches 7 bases. Per germline, CDR1 LGHNT and CDR2 FRNRAP. CDR3 length: 16 residues. V was pared by 1 base and J by 5 bases, with 8 bases of the junction left unmatched. This chain's CDR3 is CASGLAFRDSNNEQFF. For the CDR3, the DNA is TGTGCTAGTGGTTTGGCCTTCCGGGACAGTAACAATGAGCAGTTCTTC. Full variable domain (rest looked up from reference TRBV12-5 and TRBJ2-1): DARVTQTPRHKVTEMGQEVTMRCQPILGHNTVFWYRQTMMQGLELLAYFRNRAPLDDSGMPKDRFSAEMPDATLATLKIQPSEPRDSAVYFCASGLAFRDSNNEQFFGPGTRLTVL.

This clone was detected only once. The chain joins TRBV9 to TRBJ2-2; possibly TRBD2 for D (5 bases). The germline V gene encodes CDR1 SGDLS and CDR2 YYNGEE. V dropped 0 bases and J dropped 1 base, with 7 bases sitting between them. The CDR3 sequence is 15 residues long. In nucleotides, the CDR3 is TGTGCCAGCAGCGTAGTCAGCGGGAACACCGGGGAGCTGTTTTTT. This encodes CASSVVSGNTGELFF.

The V gene is TRBV5-8, the J gene TRBJ2-7, with TRBD2 matching 8 bases. V dropped 3 bases and J dropped 5; count of bases not matched to a gene: 4. The CDR3 totals 13 residues. Germline CDR1 is SGHTS and CDR2 is YDEGEE. This CDR3 is CASSSRGDNEQYF. In DNA form, the CDR3 reads TGTGCCAGCAGCTCGCGGGGGGACAACGAGCAGTACTTC.

This chain uses TRBV5-6 with TRBJ2-7; a weak D match, TRBD1 (5 bases). V dropped 0 bases and J dropped 2 bases, with 9 bases sitting between them. The CDR3 covers 14 residues. Germline CDR1 and CDR2: SGHDT and YYEEEE. CDR3 sequence: CASSLAGITYEQYF. CDR3 sequence (DNA): TGTGCCAGCAGCTTGGCAGGGATTACCTACGAGCAGTACTTC.

V gene TRBV29-1 combines with J gene TRBJ1-1; 7 bases map to TRBD1. The CDR3 is 14 amino acids. V was pared by 6 bases and J by 0 bases, with 7 bases of the junction left unmatched. Germline CDR1 reads SQVTM; CDR2 reads ANQGSEA. The DNA of the CDR3 is TGCAGCGTCCCCGGACAGGCCATGAACACTGAAGCTTTCTTT. This gives the protein CSVPGQAMNTEAFF.

This clone was counted once. The chain is built from TRBV5-5 and TRBJ2-7; D call uncertain. This CDR3 spans 12 amino acids. Germline lookup yields CDR1 SGHKS and CDR2 YYEKEE (reference sequence). The V end lost 1 base, the J end lost 7 bases, and 9 bases lay between the germline ends. The CDR3 DNA follows: TGTGCCAGCAGCTTGTGGCTGGGAGAGCAGTACTTC. It translates to CASSLWLGEQYF.

This clone was seen a handful of times. The chain recombines TRBV29-1 with TRBJ2-2; 8 bases match TRBD1. Trimming took 7 bases from V and 5 from J; bases not matched to a gene: 6. This CDR3 is 13 amino acids long. From germline, CDR1 is SQVTM and CDR2 ANQGSEA. DNA of the CDR3: TGCAGCGGTCAGGGGGCCCTAACCGGGGAGCTGTTTTTT. It encodes CSGQGALTGELFF.

In its sample, this clone was seen a few times. The rearrangement joins TRBV11-2 to TRBJ2-2; 16 bases match TRBD2. J lost 3 bases, V lost 4 bases, and 5 bases had no gene match. Germline CDR1 and CDR2: SGHAT and FQNNGV. The CDR3 totals 18 residues. The CDR3 is CASSSGLAGGSYTGELFF. For the CDR3, the DNA is TGTGCCAGCAGCTCGGGACTAGCGGGAGGGTCCTACACCGGGGAGCTGTTTTTT.

The chain couples TRBV30 to TRBJ2-7; a weak D match, TRBD1 (6 bases). V was cut by 2 bases and J by 6 bases, with 14 bases left in between. CDR3 length: 13 amino acids. The germline CDR1 and CDR2 sequences are GTSNPN and SVGIG (reference sequence). CDR3 protein: CAWSLTGMSEQYF. The CDR3 DNA sequence: TGTGCCTGGAGTCTGACAGGAATGTCCGAGCAGTACTTC. The entire variable domain, with the rest obtained from reference TRBV30 and TRBJ2-7, is as follows: SQTIHQWPATLVQPVGSPLSLECTVEGTSNPNLYWYRQAAGRGLQLLFYSVGIGQISSEVPQNLSASRPQDRQFILSSKKLLLSDSGFYLCAWSLTGMSEQYFGPGTRLTVT.